This T cell receptor beta chain was documented in a study of blood T cell repertoires in COVID-19. Across the study: COVID-19 samples from acute and convalescent phases originated in the United States, Italy and Spain. T cells, B-cell-depleted T cells, or PBMCs provided the cDNA or gDNA that served as material.

Authors' processing steps: Reference gene primer amplification in the assay estimated nucleated cell counts. Profiled with immunoSEQ multiplex PCR; TCRdb holds only in-frame clones, not every one. V, J and clone size are taken as reported in that table, and D and trimming were inferred from the DNA itself. The data contain some 190,000 clones, about 84% of them singletons. Recruitment covered 20 to 25 US areas and drew participants whose ages spanned about 18 to 89 years. The V gene lost 5 bases and the J gene lost 5 bases, with 12 bases spanning the gap. Looked up from germline, CDR1 is LGHDT and CDR2 is YNNKEL (reference sequence). The CDR3 is made up of 13 amino acids.

The chain combines TRBV3-1 (or the pseudogene TRBV3-2) with TRBJ2-5, with D unclear. The receptor comes from a man between 25 and 39 years old with acute COVID-19. Sequencing was performed on PBMCs or T cells enriched from blood (not recorded which). The CDR3, as DNA: TGTGCCAGCAGCTTGAACGTGAGGGAGACCCAGTACTTC. This translates into CASSLNVRETQYF.